The sample holds a few counts of the clone carrying this TCR beta chain. Its target is unknown. Quantitative molecular-barcoded 5'-RACE generated the TCR beta libraries. A single record per CDR3 protein comes from TCRdb applying MiXCR to the 5' RACE reads. This sample yields a few hundred thousand distinct CDR3 sequences, of which approximately 20% are seen a single time; approximately 32% belongs to the top ten. The data were obtained in a study of CD8 T cells in ankylosing spondylitis. Study-wide points: Reactive arthritis synovial fluid and blood were previously reported to contain some motif variants. Those disease-linked clones were CD8+; they were also relatively rare in peripheral blood.

The TCR comes from a male donor with ankylosing spondylitis or in good health (not recorded which). The sequenced sample consisted of blood, either unsorted or a sorted T cell fraction (not recorded which).

This CDR3 reads CASSQDLGGQETQYF. The CDR3 DNA reads TGCGCCAGCAGCCAAGATCTTGGCGGCCAAGAGACCCAGTACTTC. This sequence joins TRBV4-1 and TRBJ2-5; D is uncertain. The CDR3 runs to 15 residues. Trimming pared 0 bases from V and 1 base from J, leaving 9 bases between. Germline CDR1 is MGHRA and CDR2 is YSYEKL.